This T cell receptor (beta chain) emerged from a study of identical twins (dated by TCRdb to 2016 to 2018). Background on the whole study: The study deep-sequenced TCR alpha and beta repertoires from monozygotic twins, unrelated adults of various ages and cord blood to test whether fetal clonotypes persist. To rule out contamination, the twin experiments were replicated at different times with different library preparation protocols.

All donors were healthy Caucasians. A distance of 8 bases separates the germline ends of V and J, which lose 3 bases and 3 bases respectively. Its CDR3 holds 13 amino acids, cysteine through phenylalanine. The DNA shown is the 39-base CDR3, in frame from base 1. From a lookup of the germline V gene, CDR1 and CDR2 are MNHNS and SASEGT. About this clonotype: Its antigen is still unknown. No much larger clone exists at a distance of one base, and base qualities are not known.

What the study reported, not specific to this receptor: Because the same donors could not be followed over many years, the conclusions relied on cross-sectional statistical analysis. Compared with coincidental sharing between unrelated individuals, out-of-frame TCR alpha sequences shared between twins showed an excess of sequences with low generation probability. Zero-insertion analyses could be partly confounded by invariant T cells such as MAIT and iNKT, although diverse VJ usage argued against such confounding for most clonotypes. Excess twin sharing in beta out-of-frame sequences was weaker because fewer shared sequences lowered the signal-to-noise ratio. Abundant cord blood beta clonotypes carried fewer insertions; young adult naive repertoires showed a weaker similar trend, while memory repertoires showed none. Recombination models systematically underestimated out-of-frame TCR alpha sharing in monozygotic twins but agreed with sharing between unrelated individuals.

Library construction relied on 5' RACE. The instrument was an Illumina HiSeq 2000. A universal primer binding site was introduced by template switching, and a unique molecular identifier was present in the final cDNA, enabling accurate counting of TCR cDNA molecules. First-strand cDNA for TCR alpha and beta chains was synthesized from specific primers in the conserved constant-segment region. To control for contamination, each cDNA library was double barcoded with a SMART-Mk sample barcode plus Illumina barcodes. Two successive PCR steps introduced TruSeq adapter sequences along with Illumina sample barcodes. TCR alpha and beta cDNA libraries were sequenced on the Illumina HiSeq platform with custom primers. The authors processed their data as follows. MiGEC was used to process raw reads and extract unique molecular identifiers, and MiXCR was used to find CDR3 positions. Recombination models were inferred per individual with the repgenHMM and IGoR tools using an EM algorithm. Shared clonotypes were analyzed with the tcR package in R, and sharing was normalized by the product of cloneset sizes. To study raw recombination free of thymic and clonal selection effects, out-of-frame nonproductive sequences were analyzed. In-frame beta chains were kept once TCRdb had trimmed the public reads at Q25 with fastp and called clones with MiXCR. When rows share a CDR3 protein, they turn into one entry using the most common DNA and genes. The V and J calls shown here were made by TCRdb, not taken from the authors' results. Here the sample has some 1,600,000 distinct CDR3 sequences; about 31% occur a single time. The ten largest clones capture around 0.25% of the sample.

Input material: cord blood. Rearrangement joined TRBV6-1 to TRBJ1-1; a tentative D call is TRBD1 (6 bases match). This receptor was identified in a newborn girl in good health. The DNA sequence is TGTGCCAGCAGTGAGTACAGGGACACTGAAGCTTTCTTT. Its amino acids are CASSEYRDTEAFF.